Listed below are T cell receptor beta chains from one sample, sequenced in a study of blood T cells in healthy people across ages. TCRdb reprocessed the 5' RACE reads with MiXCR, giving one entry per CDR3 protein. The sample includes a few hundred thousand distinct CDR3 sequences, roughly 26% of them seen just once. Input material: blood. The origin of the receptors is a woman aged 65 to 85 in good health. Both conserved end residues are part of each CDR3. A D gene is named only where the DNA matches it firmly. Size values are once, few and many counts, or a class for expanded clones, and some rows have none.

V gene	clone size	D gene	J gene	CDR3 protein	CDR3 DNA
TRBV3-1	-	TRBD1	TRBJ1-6	CASSQDHRGVALHF	TGTGCCAGCAGCCAAGATCACAGGGGCGTAGCCCTCCACTTT
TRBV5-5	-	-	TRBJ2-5	CASSFDLETQYF	TGTGCCAGCAGCTTTGATTTAGAGACCCAGTACTTC
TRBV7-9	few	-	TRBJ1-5	CASSLEGLSNQPQHF	TGTGCCAGCAGCCTAGAGGGGCTTAGCAATCAGCCCCAGCATTTT
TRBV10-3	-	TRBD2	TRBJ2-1	CAISEGLAEYNGQFF	TGTGCCATCAGTGAAGGACTAGCGGAGTACAATGGGCAGTTCTTC
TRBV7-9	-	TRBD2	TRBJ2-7	CASSSGTSGSFAYEQYF	TGTGCCAGCAGCTCCGGGACTAGCGGGAGTTTCGCCTACGAGCAGTACTTC
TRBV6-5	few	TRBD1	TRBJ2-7	CASSLNRGSYEQYF	TGTGCCAGCAGTCTGAACAGGGGGTCCTACGAGCAGTACTTC
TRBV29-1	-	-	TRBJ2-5	CSVAGGSETQYF	TGCAGCGTTGCTGGGGGCTCGGAGACCCAGTACTTC
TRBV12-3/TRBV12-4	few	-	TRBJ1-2	CASSTRTDYGYTF	TGTGCCAGCAGTACCCGGACGGACTATGGCTACACCTTC
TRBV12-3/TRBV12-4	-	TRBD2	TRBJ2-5	CASSLPGTSAEETQYF	TGTGCCAGCAGTCTGCCCGGGACTAGCGCAGAAGAGACCCAGTACTTC
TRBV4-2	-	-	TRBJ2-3	CASSPRGAKGTDTQYF	TGTGCCAGCAGCCCGCGGGGAGCGAAGGGCACAGATACGCAGTATTTT
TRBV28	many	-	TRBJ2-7	CASSLDPSSYEQYF	TGTGCCAGCAGTTTAGACCCGAGCTCCTACGAGCAGTACTTC
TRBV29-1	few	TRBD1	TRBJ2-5	CSVVGQGVKETQYF	TGCAGCGTTGTGGGACAGGGCGTCAAAGAGACCCAGTACTTC
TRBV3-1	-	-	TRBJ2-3	CASSQLAVSTDTQYF	TGTGCCAGCAGCCAATTAGCCGTCAGCACAGATACGCAGTATTTT